The T cell receptor beta chain described here comes from a study of identical twins listed by TCRdb under 2016. Broadly, across the study: To test whether fetal clonotypes persist, the study used deep sequencing on TCR alpha and beta repertoires from monozygotic twins, unrelated adults of various ages, and cord blood. Replicate twin experiments were performed at different times using different library preparation protocols to rule out contamination. What the authors observed across the whole study: The excess sharing between twins in beta out-of-frame sequences was weaker because fewer shared sequences reduced the signal-to-noise ratio. Zero-insertion analyses could be partly confounded by invariant T cells such as MAIT and iNKT, though diverse VJ usage argued against such confounding for most clonotypes. Recombination models systematically underestimated out-of-frame TCR alpha sharing in monozygotic twins but agreed with sharing between unrelated individuals. Compared with coincidental sharing between unrelated individuals, an excess of low generation-probability sequences was observed among out-of-frame TCR alpha sequences shared between twins. Abundant cord blood beta clonotypes carried fewer insertions; young adult naive repertoires showed a weaker similar trend, while memory repertoires showed none. Conclusions relied on cross-sectional statistical analysis, since the same donors could not be followed over many years.

The library was obtained by 5' RACE. Sequencing was performed on an Illumina HiSeq 2000. Template switching introduced a universal primer binding site; the final cDNA contained a unique molecular identifier, enabling accurate counting of TCR cDNA molecules. First-strand cDNA for TCR alpha and beta chains was synthesized from specific primers in the conserved constant-segment region. To control for contamination, each cDNA library was double barcoded with a SMART-Mk sample barcode plus Illumina barcodes. TruSeq adapter sequences along with Illumina sample barcodes were introduced in two successive PCR steps. Sequencing of the TCR alpha and beta cDNA libraries was done on the Illumina HiSeq platform using custom primers. Processing in the source paper ran as follows. MiGEC was used to process raw reads and extract unique molecular identifiers, and MiXCR was used to find CDR3 positions. Recombination models were inferred per individual with the repgenHMM and IGoR tools using an EM algorithm. The tcR package in R was used for shared clonotype analysis, with sharing normalized by the product of cloneset sizes. To study raw recombination without the effects of thymic and clonal selection, out-of-frame nonproductive sequences were analyzed. TCRdb took the public reads, trimmed them with fastp at Q25, ran MiXCR for clone calling and kept in-frame beta chains. When rows share a CDR3 protein, they turn into one entry using the most common DNA and genes. For this entry, the V and J calls and clone size follow TCRdb and not the study's own pipeline. The sample profile shows 400,000 to 500,000 distinct CDR3 sequences; around a sixth of them were found once. In total, the top ten clones hold 12% of the sample.

Notes on this clonotype: This clone's antigen is unknown. No per-base quality is available; no much larger clone lies one base away.

Every donor was a healthy Caucasian. The researchers also sequenced three unrelated adults who were not twins: a male aged 18 to 29, a male aged 50 to 60, and a female aged 50 to 60. Using Miltenyi CD45RO+ enrichment and human naive T-cell isolation kits, memory (CD45RO+) and naive T cells were isolated from PBMC. The CDR3, from cysteine to phenylalanine, totals 15 residues. Just the 45-base CDR3 DNA is kept, in frame starting at base 1. Based on the germline V gene (reference sequence), the CDR1 and CDR2 sequences are DFQATT and SNEGSKA. Trimmed from V: 6 bases; trimmed from J: 0 bases; junction bases lacking a gene match: 11.

This clonotype was sampled from a man in his fifties in good health. This receptor chain uses TRBV20-1 and TRBJ2-7, with 7 bases in between that match TRBD1. Sequenced: naive T cells sorted from blood. Per the publication, the cell subset or site label means: cells isolated with a human naive T-cell isolation kit. The base sequence is TGCAGTGCCCCGTCGAGGGGGCTCAGCTCCTACGAGCAGTACTTC. Its amino acids are CSAPSRGLSSYEQYF.